The clone carrying this T cell receptor (beta chain) was seen a handful of times. Antigen unknown. Per the germline V gene, CDR1 is DFQATT and CDR2 is SNEGSKA (reference sequence). Trimming cost V 5 bases and J 10 bases; bases outside gene matches: 10. This CDR3 is built from 14 residues. If no ophthalmopathy progression occurred within 18 months, Graves' hyperthyroidism was stable. Orbital computed tomography, thyroid ultrasound, serum thyroxine and TRAb, and clinical symptoms together informed the diagnoses. This sample was included in a study of T cells in Graves' hyperthyroidism and ophthalmopathy. Study in general: Before treatment of any kind, peripheral blood was taken at initial diagnosis.

RNA transcripts yielded amplified TCR beta CDR3 regions. With the HTBI primer set, the TCR CDR3 went through a first round of RT-PCR. TCRdb re-called the multiplex PCR reads with MiXCR, one entry per CDR3 protein. The sample has about 560,000 distinct CDR3 sequences, over 15% seen once. Study-level findings and limits: Blood shared most expanded thyroid clonotypes above 0.001.

The V and J genes are TRBV20-1 and TRBJ2-4, with TRBD1 identical over 11 bases. This receptor was taken from a woman aged 18 to 35 with Graves' hyperthyroidism. The sequenced sample consisted of blood. Here the CDR3 reads CSAVPGTGGGIQYF. CDR3 DNA: TGCAGTGCTGTTCCCGGGACAGGGGGAGGGATTCAGTACTTC.